Described below is a single T cell receptor delta chain sequence and its context. No antigen is known for it. Sorted Vdelta1+ thymocytes were about 96% to 99.6% pure. This sample is drawn from a study of Vδ1+ human thymocytes. V was pared by 9 bases and J by 2 bases, with 19 bases between. Germline CDR1 reads TSWWSYY; CDR2 reads QGS. There are 15 residues in the CDR3. RNA was extracted from the cells and then reverse transcribed. The CDR3 regions were amplified by multiplex PCR from V-gene primers to a constant-region primer. TCRdb re-called the multiplex PCR reads via CATT. The data contain 45,000 to 75,000 delta-chain clones, more than 12% of them seen just once; the ten biggest clones take up around 0.37%. Whole-study results and caveats: Thymic TRG and TRD repertoires appeared highly polyclonal.

The sample comprised Vdelta1+ gamma-delta thymocytes from the thymus. Documented subset: FACS-sorted CD3+ TCRalphabeta- TCRVdelta1+ TCRVdelta2- thymocytes. The chain links TRDV1 to TRDJ1; weak D call: TRDD3 (6 bases). The receptor was isolated from a girl less than two years old who had congenital heart surgery. The DNA for the CDR3 is TGTGCTCTCTCACTAGGGGGGAGACGAACCGATAAACTCATCTTT. This translates into CALSLGGRRTDKLIF.